The rows below give T cell receptor beta chains drawn from one sample of a study of CD4 and CD8 cells across lung adenocarcinoma regions. In TCRdb, the PCR reads were re-called with MiXCR into one record per CDR3 protein. The table has 20,000 to 30,000 distinct CDR3 sequences, 40% to 65% seen once; the top ten hold roughly a fifth. The source material was CD4+ T cells from the center of a lung tumor. The source is a male donor with lung adenocarcinoma. The CD4 and CD8 labels of this study may be unreliable. Both conserved end residues are part of each CDR3. The D gene is left open where the match is weak. Size is omitted from some rows. Given values are once, few, many or a class for expanded clones.

j_gene: TRBJ2-1
d_gene: -
v_gene: TRBV6-1
len: 16
abundance: many
CDR3aa: CASSEVTSRLYNEQFF
CDR3nt: TGTGCCAGCAGTGAAGTAACTAGTCGGCTCTACAATGAGCAGTTCTTC

j_gene: TRBJ2-3
d_gene: TRBD2
v_gene: TRBV11-3
len: 17
abundance: few
CDR3aa: CASSLGFVLAMHDTQYF
CDR3nt: TGTGCCAGCAGCTTAGGTTTTGTACTAGCGATGCACGATACGCAGTATTTT

j_gene: TRBJ2-1
d_gene: -
v_gene: TRBV12-5
len: 13
abundance: -
CDR3aa: CACAIGLGNEQFF
CDR3nt: TGTGCTTGTGCCATCGGTCTGGGCAATGAGCAGTTCTTC

j_gene: TRBJ2-4
d_gene: -
v_gene: TRBV27
len: 16
abundance: -
CDR3aa: CASSLTGLLPKNTQYF
CDR3nt: TGTGCCAGCAGTTTAACGGGGCTACTCCCCAAAAATACGCAGTACTTC

j_gene: TRBJ2-3
d_gene: -
v_gene: TRBV10-3
len: 15
abundance: -
CDR3aa: CARSLQSGIPGTQYF
CDR3nt: TGTGCCCGGAGCCTCCAGTCCGGAATCCCCGGGACGCAGTATTTT

j_gene: TRBJ2-7
d_gene: -
v_gene: TRBV10-1
len: 13
abundance: -
CDR3aa: CARGEGATDTQYF
CDR3nt: TGCGCCAGGGGGGAGGGGGCAACAGATACGCAGTACTTC

j_gene: TRBJ2-7
d_gene: -
v_gene: TRBV11-2
len: 17
abundance: many
CDR3aa: CASSPYPAYRSSYEQYF
CDR3nt: TGTGCCAGCAGCCCATACCCCGCCTACAGGAGCTCCTACGAGCAGTACTTC

j_gene: TRBJ2-1
d_gene: TRBD2
v_gene: TRBV6-1
len: 15
abundance: many
CDR3aa: CASSRYGLAGYEQFF
CDR3nt: TGTGCCAGCAGTCGCTACGGACTAGCGGGGTACGAGCAGTTCTTC

j_gene: TRBJ2-7
d_gene: TRBD2
v_gene: TRBV6-5
len: 19
abundance: -
CDR3aa: CASSYPPFPLAGSSYEQYF
CDR3nt: TGTGCCAGCAGTTATCCCCCGTTCCCACTAGCGGGATCTTCCTACGAGCAGTACTTC

j_gene: TRBJ2-5
d_gene: -
v_gene: TRBV30
len: 12
abundance: few
CDR3aa: CAWRREVETQYF
CDR3nt: TGTGCCTGGAGGAGGGAAGTAGAGACCCAGTACTTC

j_gene: TRBJ1-5
d_gene: -
v_gene: TRBV10-3
len: 18
abundance: -
CDR3aa: CASSESTIRDTRNQPLHF
CDR3nt: TGTGCCAGCAGTGAGTCGACAATCCGGGACACCCGAAATCAGCCCCTCCATTTT

j_gene: TRBJ2-2
d_gene: -
v_gene: TRBV6-1
len: 15
abundance: -
CDR3aa: CARGLQAVRTGEQFF
CDR3nt: TGTGCCAGGGGCCTCCAGGCGGTACGCACCGGGGAGCAGTTTTTT

j_gene: TRBJ2-5
d_gene: TRBD2
v_gene: TRBV4-1
len: 16
abundance: -
CDR3aa: CASGGLAGAVRETQYF
CDR3nt: TGCGCCAGCGGGGGCCTAGCGGGAGCCGTCAGGGAGACCCAGTACTTC

j_gene: TRBJ2-6
d_gene: -
v_gene: TRBV6-1
len: 14
abundance: many
CDR3aa: CASSEASGANVLTF
CDR3nt: TGTGCCAGCAGTGAAGCGTCTGGGGCCAACGTCCTGACTTTC

j_gene: TRBJ2-4
d_gene: -
v_gene: TRBV6-5
len: 14
abundance: -
CDR3aa: CASSYVRYQNTQYF
CDR3nt: TGTGCCAGCAGCTACGTCCGTTACCAAAACACTCAGTACTTC